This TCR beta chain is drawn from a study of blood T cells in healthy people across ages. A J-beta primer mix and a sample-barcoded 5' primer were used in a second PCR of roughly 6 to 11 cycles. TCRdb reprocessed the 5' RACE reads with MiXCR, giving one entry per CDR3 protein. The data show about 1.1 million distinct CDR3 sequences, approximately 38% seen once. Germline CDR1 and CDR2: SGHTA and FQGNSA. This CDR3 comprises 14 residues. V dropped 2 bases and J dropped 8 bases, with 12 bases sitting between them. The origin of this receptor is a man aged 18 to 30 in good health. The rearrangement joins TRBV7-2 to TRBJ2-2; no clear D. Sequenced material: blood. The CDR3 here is CASSLSRGGGELFF. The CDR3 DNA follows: TGTGCCAGCAGCTTATCACGAGGTGGGGGGGAGCTGTTTTTT.